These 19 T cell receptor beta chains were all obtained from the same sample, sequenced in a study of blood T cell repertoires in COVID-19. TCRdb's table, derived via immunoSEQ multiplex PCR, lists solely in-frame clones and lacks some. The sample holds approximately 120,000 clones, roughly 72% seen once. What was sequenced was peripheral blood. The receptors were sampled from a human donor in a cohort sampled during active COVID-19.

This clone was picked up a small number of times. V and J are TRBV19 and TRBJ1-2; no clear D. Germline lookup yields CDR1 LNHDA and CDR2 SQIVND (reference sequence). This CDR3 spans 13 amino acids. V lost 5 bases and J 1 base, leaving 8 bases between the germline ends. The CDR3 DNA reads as TGTGCCAGTAGTGTGGAGCTTAACTATGGCTACACCTTC. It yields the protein CASSVELNYGYTF.

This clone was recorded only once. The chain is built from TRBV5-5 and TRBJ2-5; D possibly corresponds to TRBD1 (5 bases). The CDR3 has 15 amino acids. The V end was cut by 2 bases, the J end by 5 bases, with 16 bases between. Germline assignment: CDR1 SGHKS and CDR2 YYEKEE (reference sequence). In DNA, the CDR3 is TGTGCCAGCAGCTTCGAGGCAGGGATGTGGGAGACCCAGTACTTC. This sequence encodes CASSFEAGMWETQYF.

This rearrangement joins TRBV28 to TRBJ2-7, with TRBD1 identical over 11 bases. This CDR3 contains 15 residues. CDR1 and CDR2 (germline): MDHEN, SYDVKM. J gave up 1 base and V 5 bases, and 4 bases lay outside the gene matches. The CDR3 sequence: CASSPGTGGSYEQYF. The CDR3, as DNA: TGTGCCAGCAGTCCCGGGACAGGGGGTTCCTACGAGCAGTACTTC.

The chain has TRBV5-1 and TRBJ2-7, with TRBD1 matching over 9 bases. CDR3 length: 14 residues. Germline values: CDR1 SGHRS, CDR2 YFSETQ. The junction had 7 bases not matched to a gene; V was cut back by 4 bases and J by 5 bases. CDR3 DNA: TGCGCCAGCAGCCGCGGACAGGGGATCGACGAGCAGTACTTC. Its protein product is CASSRGQGIDEQYF. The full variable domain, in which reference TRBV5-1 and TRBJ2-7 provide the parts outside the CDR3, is KAGVTQTPRYLIKTRGQQVTLSCSPISGHRSVSWYQQTPGQGLQFLFEYFSETQRNKGNFPGRFSGRQFSNSRSEMNVSTLELGDSALYLCASSRGQGIDEQYFGPGTRLTVT.

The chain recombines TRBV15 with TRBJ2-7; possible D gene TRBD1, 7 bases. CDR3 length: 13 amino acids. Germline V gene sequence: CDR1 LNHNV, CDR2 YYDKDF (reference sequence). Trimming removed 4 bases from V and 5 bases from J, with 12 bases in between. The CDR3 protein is CATSIDREDEQYF. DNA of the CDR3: TGTGCCACCAGCATTGACAGGGAGGACGAGCAGTACTTC.

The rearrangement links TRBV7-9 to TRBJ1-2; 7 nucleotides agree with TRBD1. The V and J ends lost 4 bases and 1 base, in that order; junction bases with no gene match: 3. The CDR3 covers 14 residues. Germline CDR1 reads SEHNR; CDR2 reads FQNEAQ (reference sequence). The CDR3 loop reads CASSSGTVNYGYTF. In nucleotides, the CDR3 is TGTGCCAGCAGCTCCGGGACAGTTAACTATGGCTACACCTTC.

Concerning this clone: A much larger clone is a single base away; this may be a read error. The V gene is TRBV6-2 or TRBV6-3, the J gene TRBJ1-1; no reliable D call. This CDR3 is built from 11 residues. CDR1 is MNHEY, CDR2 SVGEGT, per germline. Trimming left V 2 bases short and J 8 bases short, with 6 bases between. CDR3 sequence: CASSYGEEAFF. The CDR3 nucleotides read TGTGCCAGCAGTTACGGAGAAGAAGCTTTCTTT.

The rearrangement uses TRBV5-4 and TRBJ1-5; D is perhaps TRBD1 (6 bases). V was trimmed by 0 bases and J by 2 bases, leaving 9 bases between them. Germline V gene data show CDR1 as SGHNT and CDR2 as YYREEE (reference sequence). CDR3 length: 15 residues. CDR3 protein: CASSLEPGGNQPQHF. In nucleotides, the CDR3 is TGTGCCAGCAGCTTGGAGCCAGGGGGCAATCAGCCCCAGCATTTT.

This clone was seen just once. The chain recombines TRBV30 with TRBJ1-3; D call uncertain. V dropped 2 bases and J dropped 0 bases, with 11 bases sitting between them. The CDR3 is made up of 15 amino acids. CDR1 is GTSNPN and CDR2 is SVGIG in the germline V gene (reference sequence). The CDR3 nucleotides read TGTGCCTGGAGTTTAACAGTTAACTCTGGAAACACCATATATTTT. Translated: CAWSLTVNSGNTIYF.

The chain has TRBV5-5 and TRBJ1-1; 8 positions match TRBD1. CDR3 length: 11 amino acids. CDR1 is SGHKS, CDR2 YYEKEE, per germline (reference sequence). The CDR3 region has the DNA TGTGCTACTACAGGGGGCACTGAAGCTTTCTTT. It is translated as CATTGGTEAFF.

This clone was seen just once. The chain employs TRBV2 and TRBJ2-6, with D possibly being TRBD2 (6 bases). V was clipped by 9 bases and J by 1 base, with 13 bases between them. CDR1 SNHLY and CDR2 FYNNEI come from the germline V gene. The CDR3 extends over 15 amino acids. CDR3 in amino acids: CASGTGRSGANVLTF. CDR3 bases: TGTGCCAGTGGGACTGGGAGGTCTGGGGCCAACGTCCTGACTTTC.

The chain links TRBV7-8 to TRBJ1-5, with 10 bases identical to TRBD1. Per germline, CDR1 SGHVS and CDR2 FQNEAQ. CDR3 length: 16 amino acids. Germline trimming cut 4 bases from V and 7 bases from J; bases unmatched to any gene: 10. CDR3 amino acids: CASSSRDRGLGQPQHF. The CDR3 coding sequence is TGTGCCAGCAGCTCCCGGGACAGGGGCTTGGGACAGCCCCAGCATTTT.

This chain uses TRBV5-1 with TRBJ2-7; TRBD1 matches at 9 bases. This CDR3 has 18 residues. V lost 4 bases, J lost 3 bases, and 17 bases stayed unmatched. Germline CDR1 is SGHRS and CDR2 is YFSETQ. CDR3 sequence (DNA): TGCGCCAGCAGCCAGCAGCTTGGAGGGACAGGGTCTGACTACGAGCAGTACTTC. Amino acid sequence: CASSQQLGGTGSDYEQYF.

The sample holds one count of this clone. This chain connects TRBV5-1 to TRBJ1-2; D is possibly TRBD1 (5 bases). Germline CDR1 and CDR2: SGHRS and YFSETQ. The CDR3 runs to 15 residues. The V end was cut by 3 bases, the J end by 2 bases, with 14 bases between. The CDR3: CASSSLQGGNYGYTF. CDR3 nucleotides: TGCGCCAGCAGCTCACTTCAGGGCGGAAACTATGGCTACACCTTC.

CDR3 amino acids: CASSDPPGTQYF. In nucleotides, the CDR3 is TGTGCCAGCAGTGATCCCCCGGGGACCCAGTACTTC. The chain is built from TRBV2 and TRBJ2-5, with D hard to call. This CDR3 has 12 residues. Germline V gene sequence: CDR1 SNHLY, CDR2 FYNNEI. V dropped 3 bases and J dropped 7 bases, with 9 bases sitting between them.

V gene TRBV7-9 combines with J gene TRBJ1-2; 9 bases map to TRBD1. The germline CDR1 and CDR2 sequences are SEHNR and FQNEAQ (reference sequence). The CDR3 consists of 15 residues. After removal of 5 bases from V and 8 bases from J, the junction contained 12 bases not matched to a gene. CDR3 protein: CASSLRTGEARGYTF. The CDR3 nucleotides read TGTGCCAGCAGCCTTAGGACAGGGGAGGCGCGAGGCTACACCTTC.

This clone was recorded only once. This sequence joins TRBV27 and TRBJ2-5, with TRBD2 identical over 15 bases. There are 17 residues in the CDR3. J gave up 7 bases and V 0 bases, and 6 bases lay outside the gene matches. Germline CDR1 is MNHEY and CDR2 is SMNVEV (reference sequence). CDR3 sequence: CASSLSVGTSGGTTQYF. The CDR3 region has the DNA TGTGCCAGCAGTTTATCCGTTGGGACTAGCGGGGGGACGACCCAGTACTTC.

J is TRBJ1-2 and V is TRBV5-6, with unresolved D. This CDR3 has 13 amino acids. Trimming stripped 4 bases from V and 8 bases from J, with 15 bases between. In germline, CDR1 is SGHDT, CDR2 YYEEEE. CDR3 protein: CASSSDGLGGYTF. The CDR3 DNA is TGTGCCAGCAGCAGTGACGGCCTCGGGGGCTACACCTTC. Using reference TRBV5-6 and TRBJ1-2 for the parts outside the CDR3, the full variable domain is DAGVTQSPTHLIKTRGQQVTLRCSPKSGHDTVSWYQQALGQGPQFIFQYYEEEERQRGNFPDRFSGHQFPNYSSELNVNALLLGDSALYLCASSSDGLGGYTFGSGTRLTVV.

This CDR3 reads CASSFRFSGATGELFF. Here the CDR3 DNA reads TGTGCCAGCAGCTTCAGGTTCAGCGGGGCCACCGGGGAGCTGTTTTTT. The chain uses TRBV7-8 and TRBJ2-2, with 7 bases aligning to TRBD2. The germline CDR1 and CDR2 sequences are SGHVS and FQNEAQ. The CDR3 length is 16 residues. V lost 3 bases, J lost 4 bases, and 8 bases stayed unmatched.